The rows below give T cell receptor beta chains drawn from one sample of a study of radiation and T cells in renal cell carcinoma. Generated by immunoSEQ multiplex PCR, the TCRdb table keeps only in-frame clones and is missing some. Of 150,000 or so clones listed, roughly nine tenths are singletons. This specimen was blood, taken from a patient whose treatment included radiotherapy and nephrectomy. The receptor set was obtained from a woman in her 70s with renal cell carcinoma. Each CDR3 is given with its conserved first and last residue. A D gene is named only where the DNA matches it firmly.

TRBJ1-1 . TRBV19 CASKDINMNTEAFF
TRBJ2-1 . TRBV29-1 CSGTEYNEQFF
TRBJ2-7 . TRBV6-6 CASRAPGAYEQYF
TRBJ2-3 . TRBV5-1 CASSLVLGTDTQYF
TRBJ2-7 TRBD2 TRBV27 CASSRRGGVSSYEQYF
TRBJ2-7 . TRBV5-5 CASTPDPSRNSYEQYF
TRBJ1-4 . TRBV30 CAWTAGRDEKLFF
TRBJ2-3 . TRBV18 CASSPSTDTQYF
TRBJ2-5 . TRBV2 CASSEASGKSTQYF
TRBJ2-7 . TRBV7-9 CASSLHGTVGLYEQYF
TRBJ1-1 . TRBV10-3 CAISLKGTEAFF
TRBJ2-7 TRBD1 TRBV7-8 CASSRWTGGTYEQYF
TRBJ1-2 . TRBV10-3 CAISESGSGERNYGYTF
TRBJ1-5 TRBD1 TRBV6-1 CASSDPRGRVNQPQHF
TRBJ1-1 . TRBV5-1 CASSPGTPNTEAFF
TRBJ2-4 . TRBV7-9 CASSLQNRLAKNIQYF
TRBJ1-3 . TRBV7-2 CASNNPSSGNTIYF
TRBJ2-3 . TRBV7-2 CASSLGEGGPDTQYF
TRBJ1-5 . TRBV7-2 CASSQGLNQPQHF
TRBJ2-3 TRBD2 TRBV5-1 CASSLTKLSGGADTQYF
TRBJ1-1 . TRBV6-5 CASTRANTEAFF
TRBJ2-5 . TRBV28 CASSIRPGTQYF
TRBJ1-2 . TRBV7-6 CASSSGQLYGYTF
TRBJ1-2 . TRBV7-2 CASSLGGAPGAYGYTF
TRBJ2-7 TRBD2 TRBV23-1 CASSPVGGGAVAYEQYF
TRBJ2-6 . TRBV7-6 CASSLAGPGANVLTF
TRBJ2-3 . TRBV5-1 CASNHRAPSTDTQYF
TRBJ2-5 . TRBV5-1 CASSLSVIQETQYF
TRBJ1-1 . TRBV25-1 CAVKGVGNTEAFF
TRBJ2-5 . TRBV7-2 CASSLGRGRQETQYF
TRBJ2-6 . TRBV6-1 CASSQGGSGANVLTF
TRBJ2-7 TRBD2 TRBV5-6 CASSPIRGAYEQYF
TRBJ1-3 . TRBV6-1 CASSGGRSGNTIYF